The 14 T cell receptor beta chains in this list originate from one sample, sequenced in a study of blood T cell repertoires in COVID-19. Here immunoSEQ multiplex PCR was the method, and the copy in TCRdb shows in-frame clones only, minus some. The sample includes some 290,000 clones, about 90% of them seen just once. The sequenced sample was PBMCs or T cells enriched from blood (not recorded which). These receptors came from a woman between 25 and 40 years old who had recovered from COVID-19.

V gene TRBV28 combines with J gene TRBJ1-2, with TRBD1 identical over 7 bases. The germline V gene has CDR1 MDHEN and CDR2 SYDVKM. After removal of 8 bases from V and 0 bases from J, the junction contained 6 bases not matched to a gene. The CDR3 has 14 residues. CDR3 sequence: CASYEGTANYGYTF. The CDR3 DNA reads TGTGCCAGCTATGAAGGGACAGCTAACTATGGCTACACCTTC.

This clone was detected a few times. The CDR3 nucleotides read TGTGCCAGCAGCCTCGCCGAGAGCTCCTACAATGAGCAGTTCTTC. Protein sequence: CASSLAESSYNEQFF. The rearrangement joins TRBV14 to TRBJ2-1; D is uncertain. Per germline, CDR1 SGHDN and CDR2 FVKESK. This CDR3 has 15 amino acids. Trimming removed 4 bases from V and 0 bases from J, with 10 bases in between.

This chain joins TRBV14 and TRBJ1-6, with TRBD1 identical over 7 bases. The CDR3 covers 16 residues. Germline values: CDR1 SGHDN, CDR2 FVKESK. The trim removed 0 bases at V and 4 bases at J, leaving 3 bases unmatched. CDR3 residues: CASSQEFRGYNSPLHF. In DNA, the CDR3 is TGTGCCAGCAGCCAAGAGTTCAGGGGGTATAATTCACCCCTCCACTTT.

On this clone itself: The same CDR3 can be traced to other DNA sequences in this sample. The chain joins TRBV2 to TRBJ1-2; 9 bases agree with TRBD1. Germline-derived CDR1 and CDR2 are SNHLY and FYNNEI. Unmatched junction bases numbered 7, after V lost 6 bases and J lost 8 bases. The CDR3 is 13 residues long. As DNA, the CDR3 is TGTGCCAGCAGCTTACAGGGGGCGTTAGGCTACACCTTC. It translates to CASSLQGALGYTF.

The gene calls are TRBV7-9 and TRBJ2-1; 9 positions match TRBD2. V shed 2 bases, J shed 9 bases, and the junction held 5 bases outside the gene matches. This CDR3 is built from 14 residues. The germline V gene encodes CDR1 SEHNR and CDR2 FQNEAQ (reference sequence). The CDR3 nucleotides read TGTGCCAGCAGCTTACCGGGACTAGCTAGTGAGCAGTTCTTC. Translated, it gives CASSLPGLASEQFF.

This chain connects TRBV30 to TRBJ1-1; D unclear. The V gene's germline CDR1 is GTSNPN and CDR2 SVGIG (reference sequence). The V gene lost 4 bases and the J gene lost 0 bases, with 3 bases spanning the gap. The CDR3 runs 11 residues. CDR3 loop: CAWNMNTEAFF. CDR3 bases: TGTGCCTGGAATATGAACACTGAAGCTTTCTTT.

The chain couples TRBV28 to TRBJ2-7; D is perhaps TRBD1 (6 bases). CDR1 and CDR2 (germline): MDHEN, SYDVKM. Deletions cut 1 base from V and 5 bases from J, with 6 bases between. This CDR3 spans 12 amino acids. CDR3 coding DNA: TGTGCCAGCAGTTTATACAGGGACGAGCAGTACTTC. Encoded protein: CASSLYRDEQYF.

In its sample, this clone was seen once. The V and J genes are TRBV7-9 and TRBJ2-7; 7 nucleotides match TRBD2. The CDR3 runs 15 residues. J was trimmed by 2 bases and V by 8 bases; bases with no gene match: 12. The germline CDR1 and CDR2 sequences are SEHNR and FQNEAQ (reference sequence). The CDR3 sequence: CASEWFSGVTYEQYF. The CDR3, as DNA: TGTGCCAGCGAATGGTTCAGCGGGGTAACCTACGAGCAGTACTTC. Based on the CDR3 plus reference TRBV7-9 and TRBJ2-7, the full variable domain is DTGVSQNPRHKITKRGQNVTFRCDPISEHNRLYWYRQTLGQGPEFLTYFQNEAQLEKSRLLSDRFSAERPKGSFSTLEIQRTEQGDSAMYLCASEWFSGVTYEQYFGPGTRLTVT.

The chain recombines TRBV3-1 (or the pseudogene TRBV3-2) with TRBJ2-3; 7 bases are shared with TRBD2. CDR1 is LGHDT, CDR2 YNNKEL, per germline (reference sequence). The CDR3 length is 21 residues. V lost 0 bases to trimming and J lost 1 base; unmatched junction nucleotides: 19. The CDR3 protein is CASSQDRASGKLGEGTDTQYF. The CDR3 DNA follows: TGTGCCAGCAGCCAAGATAGGGCTAGCGGAAAACTAGGGGAAGGCACAGATACGCAGTATTTT.

The rearrangement links TRBV5-1 to TRBJ1-6; no firm D call. CDR1 and CDR2 from the germline V gene are SGHRS and YFSETQ. Trimming removed 5 bases from V and 7 bases from J, with 10 bases in between. The CDR3 loop spans 13 amino acids. CDR3 DNA sequence: TGCGCCAGCAGTATACAAGTAAATTCACCCCTCCACTTT. It specifies CASSIQVNSPLHF. Using reference TRBV5-1 and TRBJ1-6 for the parts outside the CDR3, the full variable domain is KAGVTQTPRYLIKTRGQQVTLSCSPISGHRSVSWYQQTPGQGLQFLFEYFSETQRNKGNFPGRFSGRQFSNSRSEMNVSTLELGDSALYLCASSIQVNSPLHFGNGTRLTVT.

The chain couples TRBV4-1 to TRBJ2-1; tentative D call: TRBD2 (5 bases). The CDR3 totals 16 residues. The germline V gene has CDR1 MGHRA and CDR2 YSYEKL. V was pared by 2 bases and J by 4 bases, with 15 bases between. The CDR3 protein is CASSQPIARRYNEQFF. In DNA, the CDR3 is TGCGCCAGCAGCCAACCGATAGCGCGACGGTACAATGAGCAGTTCTTC.

The rearrangement joins TRBV28 to TRBJ1-3; tentatively, D is TRBD1 (6 bases). Per the germline V gene, CDR1 is MDHEN and CDR2 is SYDVKM. CDR3 length equals 14 residues. V was shortened by 7 bases and J by 1 base, with 11 bases between the two germline ends. The CDR3 here is CASTLQGSGNTIYF. DNA for the CDR3: TGTGCCAGCACCCTACAGGGTTCTGGAAACACCATATATTTT.

This chain links TRBV24-1 with TRBJ2-1; 13 positions agree with TRBD2. The V segment lost 6 bases and the J segment 9 bases; nucleotides outside the gene matches: 7. The CDR3 extends over 15 amino acids. Germline CDR1 KGHDR, CDR2 SFDVKD. Here the CDR3 reads CATSPGTSGNGEQFF. Here the CDR3 DNA reads TGTGCCACCAGTCCCGGGACTAGCGGGAATGGTGAGCAGTTCTTC.

This clone was recorded only once. This chain connects TRBV3-1 (or the pseudogene TRBV3-2) to TRBJ1-3; D may be TRBD1 (6 bases). Germline V gene data show CDR1 as LGHDT and CDR2 as YNNKEL (reference sequence). V was shortened by 6 bases and J by 0 bases, with 15 bases between the two germline ends. This CDR3 has 16 residues. CDR3 sequence: CASSYPHRVSGNTIYF. The DNA of the CDR3 is TGTGCCAGCAGTTATCCCCACAGGGTCTCTGGAAACACCATATATTTT.